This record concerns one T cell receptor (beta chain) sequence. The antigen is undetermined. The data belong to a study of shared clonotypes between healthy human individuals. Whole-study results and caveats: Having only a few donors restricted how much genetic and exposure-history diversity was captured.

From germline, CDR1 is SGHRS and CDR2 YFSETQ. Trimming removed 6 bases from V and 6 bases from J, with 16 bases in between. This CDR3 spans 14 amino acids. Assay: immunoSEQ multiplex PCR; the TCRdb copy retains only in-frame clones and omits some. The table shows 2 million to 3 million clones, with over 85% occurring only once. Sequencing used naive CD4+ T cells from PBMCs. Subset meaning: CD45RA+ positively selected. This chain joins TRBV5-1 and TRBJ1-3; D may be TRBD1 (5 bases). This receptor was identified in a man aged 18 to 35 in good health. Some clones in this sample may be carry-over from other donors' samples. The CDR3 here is CASKDGASLNTIYF. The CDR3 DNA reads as TGCGCCAGCAAGGACGGGGCCTCGCTAAACACCATATATTTT.